A selection of T cell receptor beta chains follows, all from one sample in a study of blood T cell repertoires in COVID-19. This table comes from immunoSEQ multiplex PCR, and its TCRdb copy is limited to in-frame clones, with some not included. The sample consists of about 300,000 clones, around 90% of them appearing once. The sequenced sample consisted of PBMCs or T cells enriched from blood (not recorded which). The receptors originated from a woman aged 30 to 39 who had recovered from COVID-19. CDR3s include the opening cysteine and the closing phenylalanine or tryptophan. Fields, in order: J gene, D gene, V gene, clone size, CDR3 length, CDR3 DNA, CDR3 protein. The D gene is left open where the match is weak. Clone size is stated in some rows and not others, as once, few, many or a class when expanded.

>TRBJ1-1|NA|TRBV19|NA|12
TGTGCCAGTAGTCTTGACCAAAGCGGAGCTTTCTTT
CASSLDQSGAFF
>TRBJ2-7|NA|TRBV27|NA|14
TGTGCCAGCAAAGTGTTCAGGGGATTTTACGAGCAGTACTTC
CASKVFRGFYEQYF
>TRBJ2-5|NA|TRBV15|NA|16
TGTGCCACCAGCAGAGGAGAGGATCCACGGAGAGAGACCCAGTACTTC
CATSRGEDPRRETQYF
>TRBJ1-1|NA|TRBV15|NA|13
TGTGCCACCAGCTCAAAACAGAACACTGAAGCTTTCTTT
CATSSKQNTEAFF
>TRBJ1-1|TRBD1|TRBV7-9|NA|15
TGTGCCAGCAGCTTCCTACAGGGGATGAACACTGAAGCTTTCTTT
CASSFLQGMNTEAFF
>TRBJ1-1|TRBD1|TRBV7-6|NA|17
TGTGCCAGCAGCTCCGCTGGACAGGGGATAAAGTACACTGAAGCTTTCTTT
CASSSAGQGIKYTEAFF
>TRBJ2-3|NA|TRBV5-4|NA|13
TGTGCCAGCAGCTTGCTGACAGCAGATACGCAGTATTTT
CASSLLTADTQYF
>TRBJ2-7|TRBD2|TRBV5-3|NA|18
TGTGCCAGAAGCCCTCCCCTTGTGGGTAGCGGGGAGGGAAGGGAGCAGTACTTC
CARSPPLVGSGEGREQYF
>TRBJ2-7|NA|TRBV6-5|NA|13
TGTGCCAGCAGCCGGGACATTTCCTACGAGCAGTACTTC
CASSRDISYEQYF
>TRBJ1-5|NA|TRBV6-1|NA|15
TGTGCCAGCAGTGAATCGGGGTCTAGCAATCAGCCCCAGCATTTT
CASSESGSSNQPQHF
>TRBJ1-2|NA|TRBV7-8|NA|15
TGTGCCAGCAGCTTGGCCTGGGGCAGGGTAGGCGGCTACACCTTC
CASSLAWGRVGGYTF
>TRBJ2-5|NA|TRBV7-6|NA|11
TGTGCCAGCAGCCAAAGCGCTACCCAGTACTTC
CASSQSATQYF
>TRBJ1-1|NA|TRBV5-6|NA|13
TGTGCCAGCAGCTTCACAGTGAACACTGAAGCTTTCTTT
CASSFTVNTEAFF
>TRBJ1-5|NA|TRBV3-1/TRBV3-2|NA|14
TGTGCCAGCAGCCACGACAGTAGCAATCAGCCCCAGCATTTT
CASSHDSSNQPQHF
>TRBJ1-1|NA|TRBV30|few|14
TGTGCCTGGAGGGGCCTCCCGAAGAACACTGAAGCTTTCTTT
CAWRGLPKNTEAFF
>TRBJ2-4|NA|TRBV5-8|NA|15
TGTGCCAGCAGCTTGGAGGTGGGGCGGAAAAACATTCAGTACTTC
CASSLEVGRKNIQYF
>TRBJ2-3|NA|TRBV21-1|NA|15
TGTGCCAGCAGCACTTGGACTAGCTACACAGATACGCAGTATTTT
CASSTWTSYTDTQYF
>TRBJ1-1|TRBD1|TRBV30|NA|12
TGTGCCTCACACAGGGGAAACACTGAAGCTTTCTTT
CASHRGNTEAFF
>TRBJ1-6|NA|TRBV9|NA|15
TGTGCCAGCAGCCCCTCCGGGACATATAATTCACCCCTCCACTTT
CASSPSGTYNSPLHF
>TRBJ2-2|NA|TRBV7-3|NA|16
TGTGCCAGCAGCCCACGGGGGTTCGCGAACACCGGGGAGCTGTTTTTT
CASSPRGFANTGELFF
>TRBJ2-7|TRBD1|TRBV4-3|NA|16
TGCGCCAGCAGCCAAGGGTTTGGGACAGGGGGCTACGAGCAGTACTTC
CASSQGFGTGGYEQYF
>TRBJ2-5|NA|TRBV4-1|NA|12
TGCGCCAGCAGCCAAGATCTACTCAACCAGTACTTC
CASSQDLLNQYF
>TRBJ1-1|NA|TRBV10-3|NA|15
TGTGCCATCACCACCCGTTCCCCCCGGGGCACTGAAGCTTTCTTT
CAITTRSPRGTEAFF
>TRBJ1-6|NA|TRBV7-9|NA|14
TGTGCCAGCAGCTTAGTTAAAGGGGGGGCACCCCTCCACTTT
CASSLVKGGAPLHF
>TRBJ1-1|NA|TRBV6-2/TRBV6-3|NA|13
TGTGCCAGCATTTACGAAGGCGGTGGGAGAGCTTTCTTT
CASIYEGGGRAFF